The 27 T cell receptor beta chains in this list originate from one sample, sequenced in a study of cytomegalovirus exposure and HLA in healthy donors. The PCR used 60 Vbeta and 13 Jbeta primers. Profiling relied on immunoSEQ multiplex PCR, and the TCRdb table lists in-frame clones only, not all of them. The repertoire consists of around 39,000 clones, with about 72% occurring once and the leading ten covering roughly 1.5%. What was sequenced was PBMCs. These receptors were collected from a man aged 30 to 39 in good health and CMV-seronegative.

J is TRBJ2-2 and V is TRBV29-1; possibly TRBD1 for D (5 bases). CDR1 SQVTM and CDR2 ANQGSEA come from the germline V gene. V was pared by 7 bases and J by 0 bases, with 15 bases between. This CDR3 is built from 15 residues. CDR3 loop: CSAGHQKSNTGELFF. The CDR3 nucleotides are TGCAGCGCCGGACACCAAAAGTCGAACACCGGGGAGCTGTTTTTT.

The V gene is TRBV28, the J gene TRBJ1-2; TRBD1 agrees at 7 bases. Germline lookup yields CDR1 MDHEN and CDR2 SYDVKM. V trimming: 1 base; J trimming: 6 bases; junction bases outside the gene matches: 5. This CDR3 has 14 residues. Here the CDR3 reads CASSLYRGVDGYTF. The CDR3 DNA follows: TGTGCCAGCAGTTTATACAGGGGTGTAGATGGCTACACCTTC.

This clone was counted only a few times. CDR3 residues: CASSLPRQGVEAFF. The DNA for the CDR3 is TGTGCCAGCAGCTTACCCAGACAGGGCGTTGAAGCTTTCTTT. The chain carries TRBV11-2 and TRBJ1-1; 7 bases are a match to TRBD1. Germline trimming cut 2 bases from V and 7 bases from J; bases unmatched to any gene: 7. Germline values: CDR1 SGHAT, CDR2 FQNNGV. The CDR3 contains 14 residues.

The chain has TRBV28 and TRBJ1-1; D is unclear. The V gene's germline CDR1 is MDHEN and CDR2 SYDVKM. The V and J ends lost 3 bases and 0 bases respectively, with 8 bases between them. The CDR3 length is 14 residues. The CDR3 loop is CASSLYSMNTEAFF. CDR3 bases: TGTGCCAGCAGTTTGTACAGCATGAACACTGAAGCTTTCTTT.

This clone was recorded a few times. Sequence at one end of the junction differs from germline and may be a read error. The rearrangement joins TRBV7-8 to TRBJ2-7, with a tentative D call TRBD1 (6 bases). Germline-derived CDR1 and CDR2 are SGHVS and FQNEAQ. This CDR3 has 13 amino acids. The CDR3 sequence: CASNLRQAYEQYF. CDR3 DNA: TGTGCCAGCAACTTAAGACAGGCCTACGAGCAGTACTTC. The entire variable domain, with the rest obtained from reference TRBV7-8 and TRBJ2-7, is as follows: GAGVSQSPRYKVAKRGQDVALRCDPISGHVSLFWYQQALGQGPEFLTYFQNEAQLDKSGLPSDRFFAERPEGSVSTLKIQRTQQEDSAVYLCASNLRQAYEQYFGPGTRLTVT.

In nucleotides, the CDR3 is TGTGCCAGCAGCGTAGGGGTAGGGGTGACCGGGGAGCTGTTTTTT. This codes for CASSVGVGVTGELFF. This chain joins TRBV9 and TRBJ2-2; possibly TRBD1 for D (5 bases). The CDR3 length is 15 residues. The V end was cut by 0 bases, the J end by 5 bases, with 11 bases between. Germline lookup yields CDR1 SGDLS and CDR2 YYNGEE.

V is TRBV9 and J is TRBJ2-7, with 8 bases aligning to TRBD2. Trimming removed 4 bases from V and 6 bases from J; junction bases left unmatched: 12. CDR1 is SGDLS and CDR2 is YYNGEE in the germline V gene. The CDR3 has 15 amino acids. The CDR3 DNA reads TGTGCCAGCAGCCCCGGGGGGGAGGGGATAGCCGAGCAGTACTTC. Protein sequence: CASSPGGEGIAEQYF.

The gene calls are TRBV10-3 and TRBJ1-5; D unresolved. Trimming left V 0 bases short and J 6 bases short, with 9 bases between. Germline-derived CDR1 and CDR2 are ENHRY and SYGVKD. The CDR3 length is 14 residues. This chain's CDR3 is CAISESAEGQPQHF. In DNA form, the CDR3 reads TGTGCCATCAGTGAGTCGGCAGAGGGTCAGCCCCAGCATTTT.

The chain recombines TRBV7-2 with TRBJ2-1, with TRBD2 matching over 7 bases. The CDR3 spans 13 residues. Trimming at V came to 5 bases and at J to 9 bases, leaving 7 bases not matched to a gene. Germline assignment: CDR1 SGHTA and CDR2 FQGNSA. CDR3 nucleotides: TGTGCCAGCAGCCGGGACTACCTTAGTGAGCAGTTCTTC. This codes for CASSRDYLSEQFF.

This clone is a singleton in its sample. The chain employs TRBV4-2 and TRBJ1-2, with 8 bases lining up with TRBD1. There are 15 residues in the CDR3. Trimming cost V 1 base and J 7 bases; bases outside gene matches: 8. From germline, CDR1 is LGHNA and CDR2 YNFKEQ. CDR3 amino acids: CASSQAGQGFSGYTF. In nucleotides, the CDR3 is TGTGCCAGCAGCCAAGCAGGACAGGGATTCTCTGGCTACACCTTC.

The genes are TRBV19 and TRBJ2-2; weak D call: TRBD1 (5 bases). The CDR3 has 15 residues. V was shortened by 5 bases and J by 1 base, with 11 bases between the two germline ends. Germline V lookup: CDR1 LNHDA, CDR2 SQIVND (reference sequence). Written as DNA, the CDR3 is TGTGCCAGTAGTTGGGGCGGAATGAACACCGGGGAGCTGTTTTTT. It is translated as CASSWGGMNTGELFF.

V and J are TRBV7-2 and TRBJ2-2; D is ambiguous. CDR1 is SGHTA and CDR2 is FQGNSA in the germline V gene. The V end lost 4 bases, the J end lost 4 bases, and 10 bases lay between the germline ends. CDR3 length: 14 amino acids. CDR3 nucleotide sequence: TGTGCCAGCAGCTCATTACTGGTCACCGGGGAGCTGTTTTTT. Translating it yields CASSSLLVTGELFF.

V and J are TRBV20-1 and TRBJ2-1, with D perhaps matching TRBD2 (6 bases). CDR3 length equals 11 residues. The germline CDR1 and CDR2 sequences are DFQATT and SNEGSKA (reference sequence). The ends were cut back, 1 base at V and 9 bases at J, with 7 bases in the middle. The CDR3 DNA reads TGCAGTGCTAGAGCGCGGGGTGAGCAGTTCTTC. Protein product: CSARARGEQFF.

With regard to this clone: The junction differs from germline at one of its ends, possibly a read error. The chain joins TRBV7-8 to TRBJ2-3; TRBD2 matches at 7 bases. There are 14 residues in the CDR3. Per germline, CDR1 SGHVS and CDR2 FQNEAQ. The CDR3 DNA is TGTGCGTCCCGGGAGGCGGATAGCACAAATACGCAGTATTTT. It translates to CASREADSTNTQYF.

The chain recombines TRBV6-5 with TRBJ1-3; unclear D gene. Trimming took 1 base from V and 3 from J, leaving 10 bases between them. The CDR3 spans 15 residues. The germline V gene has CDR1 MNHEY and CDR2 SVGAGI. CDR3 coding DNA: TGTGCCAGCAGTTACTTGGGCGTTGGTGGAAACACCATATATTTT. Translated, it gives CASSYLGVGGNTIYF.

The chain recombines TRBV2 with TRBJ2-1; 9 bases align to TRBD2. The CDR3 has 16 amino acids. Germline V gene data show CDR1 as SNHLY and CDR2 as FYNNEI. The V segment lost 5 bases and the J segment 8 bases; nucleotides outside the gene matches: 13. This chain's CDR3 is CASSTSYGTSRDEQFF. CDR3 nucleotides: TGTGCCAGCAGTACATCATATGGGACTAGCCGCGATGAGCAGTTCTTC.

The chain is built from TRBV7-3 and TRBJ2-5; maybe TRBD1 (5 bases). The CDR3 totals 14 residues. Per germline, CDR1 SGHTA and CDR2 FQGTGA. V lost 0 bases and J 5 bases, leaving 10 bases between the germline ends. CDR3 sequence reads: CASSLTQGTETQYF. CDR3 coding DNA: TGTGCCAGCAGCTTAACGCAGGGAACGGAGACCCAGTACTTC.

This chain connects TRBV19 to TRBJ2-5, with TRBD2 identical over 8 bases. The CDR3 is 15 amino acids. Germline V CDR1 and CDR2: LNHDA, SQIVND (reference sequence). V lost 4 bases and J lost 7; bases outside the gene matches: 11. CDR3 in amino acids: CASSTSLAVAVTQYF. As DNA, the CDR3 is TGTGCCAGTAGTACCTCACTAGCGGTGGCGGTGACCCAGTACTTC.

The chain combines TRBV19 with TRBJ2-3; 9 bases are shared with TRBD2. The CDR3 totals 17 residues. Trimming removed 4 bases from V and 6 bases from J; junction bases left unmatched: 14. Germline CDR1 LNHDA, CDR2 SQIVND (reference sequence). The CDR3 coding sequence is TGTGCCAGTAGTAAGGGTGTGGGTAGCGGGAGAATGGATACGCAGTATTTT. Its translation: CASSKGVGSGRMDTQYF.

The gene calls are TRBV6-5 and TRBJ2-1, with no clear D. In germline, CDR1 is MNHEY, CDR2 SVGAGI. This CDR3 contains 13 residues. V dropped 2 bases and J dropped 7 bases, with 9 bases sitting between them. The CDR3 DNA sequence: TGTGCCAGCAGTTACGATAGAGGAAATGAGCAGTTCTTC. This translates into CASSYDRGNEQFF.

The chain has TRBV18 and TRBJ2-1; 14 bases agree with TRBD2. V lost 2 bases, J lost 13 bases, and 7 bases stayed unmatched. The CDR3 has 15 residues. Germline CDR1 is KGHSH and CDR2 is LQKENI. Written as DNA, the CDR3 is TGTGCCAGCTCACCAGGGACTAGCGGGAGTTGGTTACAGTTCTTC. It yields the protein CASSPGTSGSWLQFF.

The chain employs TRBV7-9 and TRBJ2-3; tentative D call: TRBD2 (6 bases). This CDR3 spans 15 amino acids. The germline CDR1 and CDR2 sequences are SEHNR and FQNEAQ (reference sequence). The V and J ends lost 1 base and 1 base respectively, with 9 bases between them. DNA of the CDR3: TGTGCCAGCAGCTTAGAAGCTAGCGGCACAGATACGCAGTATTTT. As protein: CASSLEASGTDTQYF.

This rearrangement joins TRBV9 to TRBJ2-6; D is unclear. V gave up 0 bases and J gave up 4 bases, with 11 bases separating them. This CDR3 region has 16 residues. Germline-derived CDR1 and CDR2 are SGDLS and YYNGEE. CDR3 nucleotide sequence: TGTGCCAGCAGCGTAGGGCAGCAGGCGGGGGCCAACGTCCTGACTTTC. Amino acids: CASSVGQQAGANVLTF.

This chain links TRBV4-3 with TRBJ2-7; a weak D match, TRBD1 (6 bases). This CDR3 has 13 residues. V gave up 0 bases and J gave up 7 bases, with 10 bases separating them. Germline V gene data show CDR1 as LGHNA and CDR2 as YSLEER. The CDR3, as DNA: TGCGCCAGCAGCCAAGACAGGGGATGGGAGCAGTACTTC. Residues: CASSQDRGWEQYF.

The chain joins TRBV7-9 to TRBJ1-5; D gene uncertain. V shed 4 bases and J shed 2 bases, with 12 bases lying between them. Germline-derived CDR1 and CDR2 are SEHNR and FQNEAQ (reference sequence). The CDR3 contains 15 residues. The CDR3 coding sequence is TGTGCCAGCAGCTCGGGAATATCGGGCAATCAGCCCCAGCATTTT. Protein: CASSSGISGNQPQHF.

This clone was counted once. The chain couples TRBV4-3 to TRBJ1-2; D unresolved. This CDR3 region has 15 residues. Germline values: CDR1 LGHNA, CDR2 YSLEER. The V and J ends lost 0 bases and 8 bases respectively, with 16 bases between them. The CDR3 sequence: CASSQDRGGLKGYTF. The CDR3 nucleotides are TGCGCCAGCAGCCAAGATCGAGGAGGGTTGAAGGGCTACACCTTC.

This clone was seen only a few times. V is TRBV5-1 and J is TRBJ2-1; possibly TRBD1 for D (6 bases). CDR3 length: 15 amino acids. From germline, CDR1 is SGHRS and CDR2 YFSETQ. The V end lost 1 base, the J end lost 2 bases, and 10 bases lay between the germline ends. The CDR3: CASSLNDRPYNEQFF. The CDR3, as DNA: TGCGCCAGCAGCTTGAACGACAGGCCCTACAATGAGCAGTTCTTC.